This T cell receptor beta chain is drawn from a study of CD8 T cells in ankylosing spondylitis listed by TCRdb under 2017. Study-level background: The study set out to find disease-linked TCR variants by profiling T cell receptor beta repertoires in ankylosing spondylitis patients and healthy donors. Peripheral blood was sampled, and synovial fluid was also collected from ankylosing spondylitis patients. The full study cohort comprised around 23 ankylosing spondylitis patients and about a hundred healthy donors.

Broader findings and caveats from the paper: The disease-linked clones were reported to be significantly enriched in matched synovial fluid samples from ankylosing spondylitis patients. Some motif variants had previously been reported in the synovial fluid and blood of reactive arthritis patients, which suggests shared mechanisms of disease initiation. A CD8+ phenotype was shown by the disease-linked clones, which were found at relatively low frequencies in peripheral blood. Blood from ankylosing spondylitis patients appeared to be characterized by a TCR beta motif composed of about eight highly homologous amino acid variants.

As regards this clonotype: Its antigen is currently not known. The sample holds no much larger clone one base away, and base qualities are not on file.

Sequencing was performed on an Illumina HiSeq 2500. Quantitative 5'-RACE with molecular barcodes was used to prepare TCR beta libraries. In the source study's methods: A new computational method, built on a probabilistic model of VDJ rearrangement, was used to identify disease-linked TCR variants. TCRdb handled the public reads itself, with Q25 trimming in fastp and clone calling in MiXCR, and kept productive beta chains. All rows with the same CDR3 protein become a single entry with the most common DNA and genes. The V and J calls were not made by the authors but by TCRdb's processing. The sample table contains about 700,000 distinct CDR3 sequences; only one count was recorded for 19% of them. Around a fifth of the sample goes to the ten largest clones. V loses 10 bases at its end and J loses 8 bases; junction bases beyond the gene matches: 6. Spanning cysteine to phenylalanine, the CDR3 consists of 12 amino acids. The CDR3 DNA has 36 bases and is translated from base 1. The germline V gene sets CDR1 to ENHRY and CDR2 to SYGVKD.

The chain is encoded by TRBV10-3 joined to TRBJ1-5, with 9 bases matching TRBD1. The sequence was obtained from a male donor with ankylosing spondylitis. Input material: blood, either unsorted or a sorted T cell fraction (not recorded which). The DNA is as follows: TGTGCCACAGGACAGGGGTTGGAGCCCCAGCATTTT. It translates as CATGQGLEPQHF.